This T cell receptor (beta chain) came from a study of blood T cell repertoires in COVID-19. While infection was still active, Seattle patients were enrolled and then followed longitudinally. Profiled with immunoSEQ multiplex PCR; TCRdb holds only in-frame clones, not every one. The table includes 390,000 or so clones, 80% to 90% detected once. The CDR3 spans 12 residues. CDR1 is MNHEY and CDR2 is SMNVEV in the germline V gene (reference sequence). V lost 6 bases to trimming and J lost 1 base, with 5 bases between them. The rearrangement joins TRBV27 to TRBJ2-3; D gene unclear. The sequence was obtained from a young woman with COVID-19, enrolled during active disease. Sequencing was carried out using peripheral blood. The CDR3 coding sequence is TGTGCCAGCAGCCGAGGCACAGATACGCAGTATTTT. Translation: CASSRGTDTQYF.